Each of the 30 T cell receptor beta chains below was sequenced from the same sample in a study of shared clonotypes between healthy human individuals. TCRdb keeps only in-frame clones here, not all; method: immunoSEQ multiplex PCR. The sample carries millions of clones, about 92% recorded once. The sample consisted of naive CD4+ T cells from PBMCs. Subset denoted: CD45RA+ positively selected. The receptors here all came from a man between 18 and 29 years old in good health. Some clones in this sample may be carry-over from other donors' samples.

J is TRBJ2-1 and V is TRBV11-1; the D is unclear. This CDR3 region has 16 residues. CDR1 SGHAT and CDR2 FQDESV come from the germline V gene (reference sequence). V lost 0 bases to trimming and J lost 0 bases, with 9 bases between them. For the CDR3, the DNA is TGTGCCAGCAGCTTAGCGTTCGTAGCCTCCTACAATGAGCAGTTCTTC. Residues: CASSLAFVASYNEQFF.

The rearrangement joins TRBV25-1 to TRBJ1-6; perhaps TRBD1 as D (6 bases). V was cut by 2 bases and J by 3 bases, with 11 bases left in between. Germline loops: CDR1 MGHDK, CDR2 SYGVNS. The CDR3 is 16 residues long. CDR3 sequence: CASSEGRGNYNSPLHF. The CDR3 bases are TGTGCCAGCAGTGAAGGCAGGGGAAACTATAATTCACCCCTCCACTTT.

The sample holds a few counts of this clone. J is TRBJ1-1 and V is TRBV5-1; 9 nucleotides match TRBD1. Germline CDR1 SGHRS, CDR2 YFSETQ. V shed 4 bases, J shed 4 bases, and the junction held 5 bases outside the gene matches. The CDR3 totals 14 residues. CDR3 sequence: CASSDGQGSTEAFF. The CDR3 DNA reads as TGCGCCAGCAGCGACGGACAGGGGAGCACTGAAGCTTTCTTT.

J is TRBJ1-2 and V is TRBV28; D gene unclear. The CDR3 spans 12 residues. Trimming took off 7 bases at V and 4 bases at J, with 10 bases between the two ends. Germline V gives CDR1 MDHEN, CDR2 SYDVKM. The CDR3 DNA reads TGTGCCAGCAACGGCCGATTCTATGGCTACACCTTC. It specifies CASNGRFYGYTF.

This chain joins TRBV11-3 and TRBJ2-1, with unresolved D. Trimming shortened V by 4 bases and J by 8 bases, and 12 bases separated the two germline ends. The CDR3 totals 13 residues. CDR1 SGHNT and CDR2 YENEEA come from the germline V gene. The DNA for the CDR3 is TGTGCCAGCAGCTCCTATTCAAGCCATGAGCAGTTCTTC. It codes for CASSSYSSHEQFF. Full variable domain (outside the CDR3, taken from reference TRBV11-3 and TRBJ2-1): EAGVVQSPRYKIIEKKQPVAFWCNPISGHNTLYWYLQNLGQGPELLIRYENEEAVDDSQLPKDRFSAERLKGVDSTLKIQPAELGDSAVYLCASSSYSSHEQFFGPGTRLTVL.

The V gene is TRBV5-1, the J gene TRBJ1-1, with 8 bases fitting TRBD1. Germline V gives CDR1 SGHRS, CDR2 YFSETQ. The trim removed 1 base at V and 4 bases at J, leaving 6 bases unmatched. CDR3 size: 15 residues. CDR3: CASSLLQGGGTEAFF. CDR3 DNA: TGCGCCAGCAGCTTGTTACAGGGGGGTGGCACTGAAGCTTTCTTT.

The chain is built from TRBV5-1 and TRBJ1-3; D is ambiguous. V lost 0 bases to trimming and J lost 9 bases, with 13 bases between them. Germline V gene data show CDR1 as SGHRS and CDR2 as YFSETQ. This CDR3 is built from 14 residues. Here the CDR3 DNA reads TGCGCCAGCAGCTTGGAACCCGAAGGTGGCACCATATATTTT. Translating it yields CASSLEPEGGTIYF.

The chain combines TRBV9 with TRBJ2-1, with D possibly being TRBD1 or TRBD2 (6 bases each). Trimming cost V 7 bases and J 7 bases, with 24 bases left between them. In germline, CDR1 is SGDLS, CDR2 YYNGEE. This CDR3 region has 16 residues. CDR3 nucleotides: TGTGCCAGCTCCAGGGGCCGGGAGTTAGTAACGAATGAGCAGTTCTTC. This codes for CASSRGRELVTNEQFF.

The rearrangement uses TRBV28 and TRBJ2-3; D remains ambiguous. Per the germline V gene, CDR1 is MDHEN and CDR2 is SYDVKM. The CDR3 is 16 amino acids. V lost 0 bases and J lost 0, with 10 bases in between. The CDR3 reads CASSLWTHQSTDTQYF. In DNA, the CDR3 is TGTGCCAGCAGTTTATGGACACACCAGAGCACAGATACGCAGTATTTT.

This clone appeared once. The chain carries TRBV7-2 and TRBJ1-2; maybe TRBD1 (5 bases). The germline V gene encodes CDR1 SGHTA and CDR2 FQGNSA. This CDR3 is 14 amino acids long. V was clipped by 4 bases and J by 6 bases, with 15 bases between them. The chain's CDR3 is CASSSGTDFNGYTF. Written as DNA, the CDR3 is TGTGCCAGCAGCTCCGGGACCGATTTTAATGGCTACACCTTC.

The chain carries TRBV12-5 and TRBJ1-1; D is uncertain. The CDR3 extends over 13 amino acids. The V gene's germline CDR1 is LGHNT and CDR2 FRNRAP. V was pared by 7 bases and J by 1 base, with 10 bases between. The CDR3 here is CASAVGSNTEAFF. CDR3 bases: TGTGCTAGTGCCGTAGGTTCGAACACTGAAGCTTTCTTT. Full variable domain (missing parts from reference TRBV12-5 and TRBJ1-1): DARVTQTPRHKVTEMGQEVTMRCQPILGHNTVFWYRQTMMQGLELLAYFRNRAPLDDSGMPKDRFSAEMPDATLATLKIQPSEPRDSAVYFCASAVGSNTEAFFGQGTRLTVV.

The chain links TRBV29-1 to TRBJ2-7; maybe TRBD2 (5 bases). V lost 6 bases to trimming and J lost 2 bases, with 11 bases between them. This CDR3 contains 12 residues. Germline values: CDR1 SQVTM, CDR2 ANQGSEA. The CDR3 nucleotides read TGCAGCGTAATCGGGGTGGCCTACGAGCAGTACTTC. Protein sequence: CSVIGVAYEQYF.

This chain joins TRBV9 and TRBJ2-1, with a weak D call TRBD1 (6 bases). V lost 1 base and J lost 1, with 12 bases in between. This CDR3 is built from 16 residues. Per germline, CDR1 SGDLS and CDR2 YYNGEE. This chain's CDR3 is CASSVQLDSSYNEQFF. For the CDR3, the DNA is TGTGCCAGCAGCGTACAACTGGACAGTTCCTACAATGAGCAGTTCTTC.

V and J are TRBV5-1 and TRBJ2-2, with a weak D call TRBD1 (6 bases). The V gene's germline CDR1 is SGHRS and CDR2 YFSETQ. The CDR3 length is 16 residues. V lost 0 bases to trimming and J lost 5 bases, with 14 bases between them. For the CDR3, the DNA is TGCGCCAGCAGCTTGGAATACAGGGCCGTTACCGGGGAGCTGTTTTTT. It is translated as CASSLEYRAVTGELFF.

Of note for this clone: Other DNA sequences within the sample encode an identical CDR3. The chain is built from TRBV5-1 and TRBJ2-5; 11 bases align to TRBD1. CDR1 is SGHRS, CDR2 YFSETQ, per germline. The CDR3 is made up of 15 amino acids. Unmatched junction bases numbered 6, after V lost 4 bases and J lost 4 bases. CDR3 sequence reads: CASSPRTGGGETQYF. The CDR3 nucleotides read TGCGCCAGCAGCCCCAGGACAGGGGGCGGAGAGACCCAGTACTTC.

This chain links TRBV10-3 with TRBJ2-7; 8 nucleotides match TRBD1. The CDR3 length is 13 residues. V was pared by 4 bases and J by 6 bases, with 5 bases of the junction left unmatched. The germline gives CDR1 ENHRY, CDR2 SYGVKD. CDR3 coding DNA: TGTGCCATCAGTGGATCGACAGGGGTCGAGCAGTACTTC. Translation gives CAISGSTGVEQYF.

This chain joins TRBV27 and TRBJ1-1; unclear D gene. Germline V lookup: CDR1 MNHEY, CDR2 SMNVEV (reference sequence). The CDR3 covers 15 residues. V was pared by 7 bases and J by 4 bases, with 19 bases between. The CDR3: CASTPNAVVSTEAFF. Written as DNA, the CDR3 is TGTGCCAGCACCCCAAATGCGGTAGTAAGCACTGAAGCTTTCTTT.

Concerning this clone: At the DNA level, this CDR3 is encoded by other sequences in the same sample as well. The chain recombines TRBV5-1 with TRBJ2-5; D is unclear. CDR1 SGHRS and CDR2 YFSETQ come from the germline V gene. This CDR3 has 12 amino acids. V was cut by 1 base and J by 2 bases, with 3 bases left in between. CDR3 loop: CASSLLQETQYF. DNA of the CDR3: TGCGCCAGCAGCTTGTTGCAAGAGACCCAGTACTTC.

The rearrangement joins TRBV9 to TRBJ2-1, with 7 positions matching TRBD2. The V and J ends lost 2 bases and 7 bases, in that order; junction bases with no gene match: 6. Germline values: CDR1 SGDLS, CDR2 YYNGEE. This CDR3 is built from 14 residues. In nucleotides, the CDR3 is TGTGCCAGCAGCGTTTGGGAGGGACTTAATGAGCAGTTCTTC. This gives the protein CASSVWEGLNEQFF.

J is TRBJ2-3 and V is TRBV6-4; no clear D. In germline, CDR1 is MRHNA, CDR2 SNTAGT. The CDR3 has 11 amino acids. Trimming took off 4 bases at V and 7 bases at J, with 6 bases between the two ends. The CDR3 region has the DNA TGTGCCAGCAGTGTGGGTTATACGCAGTATTTT. It yields the protein CASSVGYTQYF.

This clone was detected only once. The same CDR3 arises from other DNA sequences in this sample as well. V is TRBV28 and J is TRBJ1-4; 9 bases are shared with TRBD1. Germline trimming cut 5 bases from V and 7 bases from J; bases unmatched to any gene: 8. CDR3 length equals 15 residues. CDR1 and CDR2 (germline): MDHEN, SYDVKM. This CDR3 reads CASSEPGQGGEKLFF. The CDR3, as DNA: TGTGCCAGCAGTGAACCGGGACAGGGCGGTGAAAAACTGTTTTTT.

The chain couples TRBV9 to TRBJ2-3, with TRBD2 matching over 9 bases. This CDR3 has 16 amino acids. Looked up from germline, CDR1 is SGDLS and CDR2 is YYNGEE. Trimming at V came to 0 bases and at J to 5 bases, leaving 7 bases not matched to a gene. CDR3 residues: CASSVAGLAMVDTQYF. The CDR3 region has the DNA TGTGCCAGCAGCGTAGCAGGACTAGCGATGGTAGATACGCAGTATTTT.

The chain recombines TRBV7-6 with TRBJ1-1; D gene unclear. The CDR3 totals 13 residues. Trimming left V 5 bases short and J 2 bases short, with 9 bases between. CDR1 is SGHVS and CDR2 is FNYEAQ in the germline V gene. CDR3 in DNA: TGTGCCAGCAGCCCCCACATCAACACTGAAGCTTTCTTT. It codes for CASSPHINTEAFF.

The chain couples TRBV5-1 to TRBJ1-2; possible D gene TRBD1, 5 bases. Between the trimmed V and J ends, which lost 3 bases and 4 bases, there was a span of 13 bases. The germline V gene encodes CDR1 SGHRS and CDR2 YFSETQ. The CDR3 spans 14 residues. The CDR3 bases are TGCGCCAGCAGCTCGGCGGGGGTGGGCTATGGCTACACCTTC. Translating gives CASSSAGVGYGYTF.

V usage is TRBV28 and J usage is TRBJ2-6, with D perhaps TRBD1 or TRBD2 (5 bases each). The CDR3 totals 17 residues. Trimming pared 3 bases from V and 0 bases from J, leaving 12 bases between. The germline CDR1 and CDR2 sequences are MDHEN and SYDVKM. CDR3 residues: CASSFGTGFSGANVLTF. For the CDR3, the DNA is TGTGCCAGCAGTTTCGGGACGGGGTTCTCTGGGGCCAACGTCCTGACTTTC.

The V gene is TRBV2, the J gene TRBJ2-7; D gene ambiguous. This CDR3 has 11 residues. Trimming took 6 bases from V and 9 from J, leaving 12 bases between them. CDR1 is SNHLY, CDR2 FYNNEI, per germline. The CDR3 nucleotides are TGTGCCAGCAGGCTGGGATTGGGGCAGTACTTC. Residues: CASRLGLGQYF.

This clone appeared a single time. V is TRBV6-5 and J is TRBJ2-7; 8 nucleotides align to TRBD2. CDR1 and CDR2 (germline): MNHEY, SVGAGI. The CDR3 totals 15 residues. The J segment lost 2 bases and the V segment lost 6 bases, leaving 9 bases of the junction unmatched. The CDR3 DNA reads as TGTGCCAGCAGCGATCTTAGCGGGGCGGCCTACGAGCAGTACTTC. As protein: CASSDLSGAAYEQYF.

This chain joins TRBV2 and TRBJ1-1; D might be TRBD1 (5 bases). Germline loops: CDR1 SNHLY, CDR2 FYNNEI. Trimming took off 4 bases at V and 5 bases at J, with 14 bases between the two ends. The CDR3 is made up of 14 amino acids. CDR3 residues: CASSGQGVWTEAFF. The DNA of the CDR3 is TGTGCCAGCAGTGGGCAGGGCGTTTGGACTGAAGCTTTCTTT.

V gene TRBV28 combines with J gene TRBJ2-1; D is possibly TRBD1 (5 bases). This CDR3 is 16 amino acids long. Per germline, CDR1 MDHEN and CDR2 SYDVKM. V was pared by 8 bases and J by 0 bases, with 17 bases between. CDR3 bases: TGTGCCAGCCCTCCCGAGACAGCTAGCTCCTACAATGAGCAGTTCTTC. Amino acids: CASPPETASSYNEQFF. Using reference TRBV28 and TRBJ2-1 for the parts outside the CDR3, the full variable domain is DVKVTQSSRYLVKRTGEKVFLECVQDMDHENMFWYRQDPGLGLRLIYFSYDVKMKEKGDIPEGYSVSREKKERFSLILESASTNQTSMYLCASPPETASSYNEQFFGPGTRLTVL.

The gene calls are TRBV9 and TRBJ2-1; 9 bases map to TRBD2. The CDR3 runs 14 residues. The junction had 2 bases not matched to a gene; V was cut back by 5 bases and J by 2 bases. Germline V gene data show CDR1 as SGDLS and CDR2 as YYNGEE. The CDR3 nucleotides are TGTGCCAGCAGTCTAGCGGGAACCTACAATGAGCAGTTCTTC. It yields the protein CASSLAGTYNEQFF.